Below, 9 T cell receptor beta chains from the same sample are listed, as sequenced in a study of T cells in Graves' hyperthyroidism and ophthalmopathy. The investigators amplified TCR beta CDR3 regions from RNA transcripts. An initial round of RT-PCR targeting the TCR CDR3 relied on the HTBI primer set. TCRdb reanalysed the multiplex PCR reads using MiXCR and keeps one entry per CDR3 protein. The sample shows hundreds of thousands of distinct CDR3 sequences, 38% of them seen only once. Sequencing used blood. The receptors derive from a man between 18 and 35 years old with Graves' hyperthyroidism.

The chain uses TRBV5-6 and TRBJ2-7, with 11 bases aligning to TRBD2. J was trimmed by 4 bases and V by 7 bases; bases with no gene match: 10. Germline lookup yields CDR1 SGHDT and CDR2 YYEEEE. CDR3 length: 15 residues. For the CDR3, the DNA is TGTGCCAGCCACCAGGGGACTAGCGGAGAGTACGAGCAGTACTTC. This translates into CASHQGTSGEYEQYF.

This clonotype occurred many times. The chain carries TRBV25-1 and TRBJ2-7; a weak D match, TRBD1 (6 bases). CDR1 is MGHDK, CDR2 SYGVNS, per germline. V lost 4 bases and J 0 bases, leaving 10 bases between the germline ends. This CDR3 spans 14 amino acids. CDR3 sequence (DNA): TGTGCCAGCAGTGCCCGGGACAACTCCTACGAGCAGTACTTC. It is translated as CASSARDNSYEQYF.

Comment on this clonotype: It may be a read error: a sequence one base away is much more abundant. The chain uses TRBV20-1 and TRBJ2-7; 8 nucleotides match TRBD1. The junction had 6 bases not matched to a gene; V was cut back by 4 bases and J by 1 base. Germline-derived CDR1 and CDR2 are DFQATT and SNEGSKA (reference sequence). The CDR3 consists of 14 residues. The CDR3 here is CSAKDRAPSYEQYF. In nucleotides, the CDR3 is TGCAGTGCTAAGGACAGGGCACCTTCCTACGAGCAGTACTTC.

This clonotype was observed once. The chain carries TRBV7-2 and TRBJ2-5; maybe TRBD1 (6 bases). Per the germline V gene, CDR1 is SGHTA and CDR2 is FQGNSA. This CDR3 is built from 15 residues. V lost 4 bases, J lost 6 bases, and 18 bases lay in between. The CDR3 region is CASSSVAAGEKTQYF. The CDR3 DNA reads TGTGCCAGCAGCTCAGTCGCGGCAGGGGAAAAGACCCAGTACTTC.

This clonotype was recorded only once. The rearrangement uses TRBV9 and TRBJ2-5, with 7 bases matching TRBD1. With V trimmed by 2 bases and J by 1 base, 17 bases remained unmatched. Per germline, CDR1 SGDLS and CDR2 YYNGEE. CDR3 length equals 19 residues. The CDR3 is CASSVDPRKGQKPQETQYF. The CDR3 region has the DNA TGTGCCAGCAGCGTCGATCCCCGGAAGGGACAGAAACCCCAAGAGACCCAGTACTTC. The whole variable domain, remainder taken from reference TRBV9 and TRBJ2-5, is DSGVTQTPKHLITATGQRVTLRCSPRSGDLSVYWYQQSLDQGLQFLIQYYNGEERAKGNILERFSAQQFPDLHSELNLSSLELGDSALYFCASSVDPRKGQKPQETQYFGPGTRLLVL.

In the case of this clonotype: The junction departs from germline at one end; a sequencing error may be responsible. The gene calls are TRBV7-9 and TRBJ2-7; D is ambiguous. The CDR3 consists of 12 residues. Germline lookup yields CDR1 SEHNR and CDR2 FQNEAQ (reference sequence). CDR3 DNA sequence: TGTGCCAGCAGCTCCCACGGCTACGAGCAGTGCTTC. Translation: CASSSHGYEQCF.

The gene calls are TRBV5-6 and TRBJ1-2; weak D call: TRBD1 (6 bases). Per germline, CDR1 SGHDT and CDR2 YYEEEE. The V gene lost 6 bases and the J gene lost 4 bases, with 19 bases spanning the gap. This CDR3 has 15 amino acids. The CDR3 loop reads CASKVGGLDFYGYTF. The DNA of the CDR3 is TGTGCCAGCAAGGTGGGGGGGCTTGATTTCTATGGCTACACCTTC.

In its sample, this clonotype was seen a few times. V gene TRBV19 combines with J gene TRBJ1-5; D gene ambiguous. This CDR3 spans 16 amino acids. Germline CDR1 and CDR2: LNHDA and SQIVND (reference sequence). V gave up 6 bases and J gave up 0 bases, with 15 bases separating them. The CDR3 is CASSDLMTVSNQPQHF. In nucleotides, the CDR3 is TGTGCCAGTAGCGATCTTATGACCGTTAGCAATCAGCCCCAGCATTTT.

The chain is built from TRBV7-9 and TRBJ2-7; 11 bases line up with TRBD1. Germline assignment: CDR1 SEHNR and CDR2 FQNEAQ (reference sequence). This CDR3 comprises 14 residues. Trimming took 4 bases from V and 6 from J; bases not matched to a gene: 5. DNA for the CDR3: TGTGCCAGCAGCTCGGGACAGGGGGACCCCGAGCAGTACTTC. Amino acid sequence: CASSSGQGDPEQYF.